This is a list of T cell receptor beta chains from one sample in a study of cytomegalovirus exposure and HLA in healthy donors. The repertoire was sequenced with immunoSEQ multiplex PCR; TCRdb's copy has only in-frame clones and lacks some. Here the sample spans roughly 140,000 clones, about four fifths being singletons. The sample consisted of PBMCs. The receptors here all came from a woman in her forties in good health and CMV-seropositive. Each CDR3 is given with its conserved first and last residue. D genes are given only for firm matches. Clone size appears in some rows only: once, few, many, or a class for an expanded clone.

>TRBV6-5|TRBJ2-7|.|.
TGTGCCAGCGAGGGCCGCTACGAGCAGTACTTC
CASEGRYEQYF
>TRBV13|TRBJ1-1|.|TRBD1
TGTGCCAGCAGTCTCACCCAGGGGGCATCGCTAGCTTTCTTT
CASSLTQGASLAFF
>TRBV5-1|TRBJ1-2|.|TRBD1
TGCGCCAGCAGCTTGGAAACAGGGGCCTTCTTCGGCTACACCTTC
CASSLETGAFFGYTF
>TRBV29-1|TRBJ1-1|.|.
TGCAGCGTTACAGGACAGTTTGAAGCTTTCTTT
CSVTGQFEAFF
>TRBV19|TRBJ2-7|.|.
TGTGCCAGTAGTGCCGGAGGGTGGGACTACGAGCAGTACTTC
CASSAGGWDYEQYF
>TRBV19|TRBJ2-7|few|.
TGTGCCAGTAGTAGAGTGGGAGGTGCTCGGCTAGGGCAGTACTTC
CASSRVGGARLGQYF
>TRBV4-2|TRBJ1-3|.|TRBD1
TGTGCCAGCAGCCTTGACGGGACAGGGCTGGGAAACACCATATATTTT
CASSLDGTGLGNTIYF
>TRBV27|TRBJ2-1|.|.
TGTGCCAGCAGTTTAATGGCGGGGTATGAGCAGTTCTTC
CASSLMAGYEQFF
>TRBV9|TRBJ1-1|.|.
TGTGCCAGCAGCGTAGTCGCGGGAGGGGGGACTGAAGCTTTCTTT
CASSVVAGGGTEAFF
>TRBV18|TRBJ1-1|.|.
TGTGCCAGCTCACCCAGACAGACAAGGAACACTGAAGCTTTCTTT
CASSPRQTRNTEAFF
>TRBV5-5|TRBJ1-2|.|.
TGTGCCAGCACCAGGGACACCACTAACTATGGCTACACCTTC
CASTRDTTNYGYTF
>TRBV7-9|TRBJ2-5|.|.
TGTGCCAGCAGCTCCGCGGAAGTAACCCAGTACTTC
CASSSAEVTQYF
>TRBV7-2|TRBJ2-7|.|.
TGTGCCAGCAGCTTGGGGCCGAGGGTCGGGAGCGAGCAGTACTTC
CASSLGPRVGSEQYF
>TRBV7-2|TRBJ2-7|.|TRBD2
TGTGCCAGCAGTCCGAGCGGGAGGGCATCCTACGAGCAGTACTTC
CASSPSGRASYEQYF
>TRBV4-1|TRBJ1-5|.|.
TGCGCCAGCAGCCAAGTCCTGGGAGGACATCAGCCCCAGCATTTT
CASSQVLGGHQPQHF
>TRBV5-6|TRBJ2-5|.|.
TGTGCCAGCAGCTTGGTTAGGGGCACAGAGACCCAGTACTTC
CASSLVRGTETQYF
>TRBV19|TRBJ1-5|.|.
TGTGCCAGTAGCACCTTTCGGGGGCCCCAGCATTTT
CASSTFRGPQHF
>TRBV2|TRBJ2-1|.|.
TGTGCCAGCAGTGAATCGGGAAATGAGCAGTTCTTC
CASSESGNEQFF
>TRBV11-3|TRBJ2-1|.|.
TGTGCCAGCAGCTCCAGCGGTGGATACAATGAGCAGTTCTTC
CASSSSGGYNEQFF